This T cell receptor (beta chain) appears in the sequencing data of a study of T-cell reconstitution after alpha-beta-depleted transplantation in children. Unique molecular identifiers were used to barcode this TCRbeta library. Each CDR3 protein gets one entry after TCRdb re-called the PCR reads with MiXCR. The sample records around 600,000 distinct CDR3 sequences, approximately 16% being singletons. Concerning this clonotype itself: A much larger clone differs from this one at a single base, so this may be a read error.

Trimming left V 1 base short and J 6 bases short, with 6 bases between. The germline CDR1 and CDR2 sequences are LNHDA and SQIVND (reference sequence). There are 12 residues in the CDR3. V and J are TRBV19 and TRBJ1-1; D ambiguous. Sequenced here: PBMCs from the stem cell graft donor, sampled from the stem cell graft. The TCR originated in a human donor who donated a stem cell graft to a child with acute myeloid leukemia. The CDR3 nucleotides are TGTGCCAGTAGTATAGGTGGTTCTGAAGCTTTCTTT. Its translation: CASSIGGSEAFF.